These 11 T cell receptor beta chains were all obtained from the same sample, sequenced in a study of T cells in Graves' hyperthyroidism and ophthalmopathy. From RNA transcripts, TCR beta CDR3 regions were amplified. First-round RT-PCR targeting the TCR CDR3 was performed with the HTBI primer set. TCRdb redid the calling of the multiplex PCR reads with MiXCR, one entry per CDR3 protein. The data hold approximately 400,000 distinct CDR3 sequences, with about 14% observed a single time. Sample: blood. The receptors were gathered from a woman aged 25-40 years with Graves' ophthalmopathy.

This clonotype was detected a few times. V gene TRBV7-6 combines with J gene TRBJ2-3; D gene ambiguous. The germline V gene has CDR1 SGHVS and CDR2 FNYEAQ. This CDR3 has 13 residues. The V and J ends lost 5 bases and 2 bases respectively, with 8 bases between them. The CDR3 loop reads CASSRATTDTQYF. The DNA for the CDR3 is TGTGCCAGCAGCCGGGCCACCACAGATACGCAGTATTTT.

As for this clonotype: Being one base from a much bigger clone, this may be a read error. The conserved phenylalanine or tryptophan is not found at the CDR3 terminus, so this likely reflects a read error. The chain uses TRBV18 and TRBJ2-2; D remains ambiguous. Trimming removed 0 bases at V and 2 bases at J, with 1 base between. The CDR3 has 13 residues. The germline V gene has CDR1 KGHSH and CDR2 LQKENI. In DNA form, the CDR3 reads TGTGCCAGCTCACCACCTAACACCGGGGAGCTGTTTTCT. Amino acid sequence: CASSPPNTGELFS.

The table lists this clonotype with many counts. The rearrangement uses TRBV7-9 and TRBJ2-7; TRBD1 agrees at 7 bases. Looked up from germline, CDR1 is SEHNR and CDR2 is FQNEAQ (reference sequence). With V trimmed by 5 bases and J by 0 bases, 4 bases remained unmatched. The CDR3 sequence is 14 residues long. In DNA, the CDR3 is TGTGCCAGCAGCCTCCGGGACAGCTCCTACGAGCAGTACTTC. This codes for CASSLRDSSYEQYF.

The sample holds many counts of this clonotype. This sequence joins TRBV27 and TRBJ2-1; 7 bases are a match to TRBD2. This CDR3 is built from 17 residues. The V and J ends lost 4 bases and 2 bases, in that order; junction bases with no gene match: 11. Germline V lookup: CDR1 MNHEY, CDR2 SMNVEV (reference sequence). DNA of the CDR3: TGTGCCAGCAGTTCCACCCCTGGAGCGGGGCCCTACAATGAGCAGTTCTTC. Amino acid sequence: CASSSTPGAGPYNEQFF.

This clonotype was seen repeatedly, ten times or more. V gene TRBV2 combines with J gene TRBJ2-2; D unresolved. The germline CDR1 and CDR2 sequences are SNHLY and FYNNEI. V was trimmed by 3 bases and J by 2 bases, leaving 19 bases between them. The CDR3 is made up of 18 amino acids. DNA for the CDR3: TGTGCCAGCAGTGATTTATTAACCGGCCGTAGAAACACCGGGGAGCTGTTTTTT. Amino acid sequence: CASSDLLTGRRNTGELFF. The full variable domain, with the rest looked up from reference TRBV2 and TRBJ2-2, is EPEVTQTPSHQVTQMGQEVILRCVPISNHLYFYWYRQILGQKVEFLVSFYNNEISEKSEIFDDQFSVERPDGSNFTLKIRSTKLEDSAMYFCASSDLLTGRRNTGELFFGEGSRLTVL.

The gene calls are TRBV28 and TRBJ1-3; 7 positions match TRBD1. The trim removed 3 bases at V and 4 bases at J, leaving 9 bases unmatched. This CDR3 region has 16 residues. Per the germline V gene, CDR1 is MDHEN and CDR2 is SYDVKM. CDR3 in DNA: TGTGCCAGCAGTTTCCCCGACAGGGTTCTGGGAAACACCATATATTTT. Amino acid sequence: CASSFPDRVLGNTIYF.

There are many counts of this clonotype. This chain connects TRBV30 to TRBJ2-2; D may be TRBD1 or TRBD2 (6 bases each). The CDR3 consists of 14 residues. CDR1 and CDR2 from the germline V gene are GTSNPN and SVGIG (reference sequence). Trimming removed 3 bases at V and 3 bases at J, with 11 bases between. The CDR3 reads CAWRGGWDTGELFF. In DNA, the CDR3 is TGTGCCTGGAGAGGGGGGTGGGACACCGGGGAGCTGTTTTTT.

This clonotype was seen repeatedly, ten times or more. The chain employs TRBV6-2 or TRBV6-3 and TRBJ2-5; D is unresolved. V gave up 3 bases and J gave up 7 bases, with 12 bases separating them. CDR3 length: 13 residues. In germline, CDR1 is MNHEY, CDR2 SVGEGT. The CDR3 loop is CASSYTGFGTQYF. The CDR3 DNA reads as TGTGCCAGCAGTTATACCGGATTCGGGACCCAGTACTTC.

This clonotype was seen ten or more times. The rearrangement uses TRBV6-1 and TRBJ1-4, with D unclear. The ends were cut back, 1 base at V and 8 bases at J, with 5 bases in the middle. The CDR3 is made up of 12 amino acids. The germline gives CDR1 MNHNS, CDR2 SASEGT. The CDR3 region is CASSEGREKLFF. CDR3 DNA sequence: TGTGCCAGCAGTGAAGGGAGGGAAAAACTGTTTTTT.

This clonotype was observed at least ten times. This chain uses TRBV5-1 with TRBJ2-7; 12 positions agree with TRBD2. V shed 4 bases, J shed 5 bases, and the junction held 7 bases outside the gene matches. CDR3 size: 15 residues. Germline V gene sequence: CDR1 SGHRS, CDR2 YFSETQ. This CDR3 reads CASSNSLAGGDEQYF. CDR3 sequence (DNA): TGCGCCAGCAGCAACTCACTAGCGGGGGGCGACGAGCAGTACTTC.

This chain joins TRBV5-6 and TRBJ1-2; D may be TRBD1 (6 bases). Germline-derived CDR1 and CDR2 are SGHDT and YYEEEE. The V end lost 2 bases, the J end lost 0 bases, and 11 bases lay between the germline ends. The CDR3 has 15 amino acids. The DNA for the CDR3 is TGTGCCAGCAGCTTCTATGACAGGACTAACTATGGCTACACCTTC. Amino acids: CASSFYDRTNYGYTF.